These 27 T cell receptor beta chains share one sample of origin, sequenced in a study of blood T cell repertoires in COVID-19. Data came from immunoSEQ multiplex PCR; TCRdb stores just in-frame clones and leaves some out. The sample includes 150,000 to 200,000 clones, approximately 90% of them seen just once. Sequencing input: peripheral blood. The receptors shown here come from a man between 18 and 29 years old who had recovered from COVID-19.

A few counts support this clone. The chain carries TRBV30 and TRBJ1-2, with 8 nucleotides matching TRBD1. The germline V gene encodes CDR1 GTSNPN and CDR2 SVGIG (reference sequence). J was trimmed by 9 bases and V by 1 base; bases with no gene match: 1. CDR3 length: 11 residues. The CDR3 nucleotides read TGTGCCTGGAGTGGACAGGGGCGCTACACCTTC. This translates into CAWSGQGRYTF.

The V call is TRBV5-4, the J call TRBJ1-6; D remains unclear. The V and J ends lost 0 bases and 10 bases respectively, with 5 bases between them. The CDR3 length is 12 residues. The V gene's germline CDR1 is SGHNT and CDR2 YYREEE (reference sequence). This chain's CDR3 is CASSLGASPLHF. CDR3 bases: TGTGCCAGCAGCTTGGGGGCGTCACCCCTCCACTTT.

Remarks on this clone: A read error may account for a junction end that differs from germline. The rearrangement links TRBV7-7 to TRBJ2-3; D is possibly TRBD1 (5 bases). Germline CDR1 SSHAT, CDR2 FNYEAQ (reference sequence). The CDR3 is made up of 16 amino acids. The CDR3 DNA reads TGTGCTAGCAGCTTAGGGCAGGGCGGACGTCTGGATACGCAGTATTTT. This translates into CASSLGQGGRLDTQYF.

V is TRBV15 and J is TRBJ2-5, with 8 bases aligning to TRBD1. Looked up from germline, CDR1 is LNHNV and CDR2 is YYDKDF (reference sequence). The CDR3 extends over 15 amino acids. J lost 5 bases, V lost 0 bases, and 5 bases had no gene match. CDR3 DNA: TGTGCCACCAGCAGAGATGCAGGGGGCGTTGAGACCCAGTACTTC. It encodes CATSRDAGGVETQYF.

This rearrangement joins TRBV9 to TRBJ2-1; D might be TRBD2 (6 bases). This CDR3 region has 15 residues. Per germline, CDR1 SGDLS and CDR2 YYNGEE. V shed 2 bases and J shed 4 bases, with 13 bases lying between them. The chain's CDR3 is CASSVGGLKYNEQFF. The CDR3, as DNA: TGTGCCAGCAGCGTTGGGGGACTCAAATACAATGAGCAGTTCTTC.

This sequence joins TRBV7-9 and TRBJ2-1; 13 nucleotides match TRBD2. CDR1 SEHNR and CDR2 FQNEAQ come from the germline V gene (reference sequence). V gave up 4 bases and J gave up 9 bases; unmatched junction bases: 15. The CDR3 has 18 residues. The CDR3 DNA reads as TGTGCCAGCAGCTCTAACCCGAAACTAGCGGGAGGGATAAGTGAGCAGTTCTTC. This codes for CASSSNPKLAGGISEQFF.

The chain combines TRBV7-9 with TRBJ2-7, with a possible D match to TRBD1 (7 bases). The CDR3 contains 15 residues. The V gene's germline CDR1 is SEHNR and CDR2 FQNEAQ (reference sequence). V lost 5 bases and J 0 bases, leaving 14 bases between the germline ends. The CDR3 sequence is CASSSRGVVSYEQYF. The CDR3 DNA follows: TGTGCCAGCAGCAGCAGGGGGGTAGTCTCCTACGAGCAGTACTTC.

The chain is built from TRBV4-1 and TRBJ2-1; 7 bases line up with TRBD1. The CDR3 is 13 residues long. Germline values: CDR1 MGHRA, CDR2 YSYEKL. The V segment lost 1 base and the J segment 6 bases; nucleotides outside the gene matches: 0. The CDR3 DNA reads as TGCGCCAGCAGCCAAGGGACAGGCAATGAGCAGTTCTTC. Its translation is CASSQGTGNEQFF.

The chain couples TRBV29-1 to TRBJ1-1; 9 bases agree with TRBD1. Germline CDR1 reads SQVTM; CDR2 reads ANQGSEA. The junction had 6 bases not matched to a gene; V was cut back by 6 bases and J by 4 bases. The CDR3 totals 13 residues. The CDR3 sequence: CSVTGTGFTEAFF. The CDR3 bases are TGCAGCGTAACCGGGACAGGGTTCACTGAAGCTTTCTTT.

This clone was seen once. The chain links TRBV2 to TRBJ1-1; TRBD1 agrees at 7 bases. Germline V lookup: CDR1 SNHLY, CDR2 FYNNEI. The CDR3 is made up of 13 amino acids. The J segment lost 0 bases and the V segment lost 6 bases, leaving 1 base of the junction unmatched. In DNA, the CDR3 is TGTGCCAGCAGGGGACAGATGAACACTGAAGCTTTCTTT. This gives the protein CASRGQMNTEAFF.

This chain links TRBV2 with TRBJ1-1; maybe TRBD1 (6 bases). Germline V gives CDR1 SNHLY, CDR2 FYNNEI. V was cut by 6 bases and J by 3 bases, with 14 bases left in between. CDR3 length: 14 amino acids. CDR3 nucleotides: TGTGCCAGCAGGCCAACGACAGGAGACACTGAAGCTTTCTTT. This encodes CASRPTTGDTEAFF.

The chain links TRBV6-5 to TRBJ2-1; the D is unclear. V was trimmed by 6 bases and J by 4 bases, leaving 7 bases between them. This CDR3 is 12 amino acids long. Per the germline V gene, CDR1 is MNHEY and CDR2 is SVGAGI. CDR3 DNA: TGTGCCAGCAGAACCGGTTACAATGAGCAGTTCTTC. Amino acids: CASRTGYNEQFF.

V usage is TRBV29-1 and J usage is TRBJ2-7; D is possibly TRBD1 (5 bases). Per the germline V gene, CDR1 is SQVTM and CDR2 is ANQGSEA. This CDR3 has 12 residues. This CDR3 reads CAIGEPGYEQYF. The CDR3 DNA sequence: TGCGCAATAGGGGAACCAGGGTACGAGCAGTACTTC.

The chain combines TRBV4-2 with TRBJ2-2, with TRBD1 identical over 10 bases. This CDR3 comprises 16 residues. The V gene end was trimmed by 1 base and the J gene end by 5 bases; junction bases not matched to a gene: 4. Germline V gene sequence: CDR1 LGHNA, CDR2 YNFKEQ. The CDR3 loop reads CASSQATGGATGELFF. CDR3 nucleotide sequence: TGTGCCAGCAGCCAAGCGACAGGGGGCGCAACCGGGGAGCTGTTTTTT.

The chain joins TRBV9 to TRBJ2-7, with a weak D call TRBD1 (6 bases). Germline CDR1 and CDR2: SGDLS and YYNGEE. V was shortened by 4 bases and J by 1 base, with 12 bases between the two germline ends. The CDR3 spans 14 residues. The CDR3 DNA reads TGTGCCAGCAGCCCTGGACAGATATCCTACGAGCAGTACTTC. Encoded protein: CASSPGQISYEQYF.

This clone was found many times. This CDR3 reads CASSSGGSYEQYF. In DNA form, the CDR3 reads TGTGCCAGCAGTTCAGGGGGCTCCTACGAGCAGTACTTC. The chain recombines TRBV2 with TRBJ2-7, with 7 bases lining up with TRBD1. Losses at the gene ends were 5 bases for V and 0 bases for J; bases not matched to a gene: 1. Germline V gene lookup returns CDR1 SNHLY and CDR2 FYNNEI. The CDR3 consists of 13 residues.

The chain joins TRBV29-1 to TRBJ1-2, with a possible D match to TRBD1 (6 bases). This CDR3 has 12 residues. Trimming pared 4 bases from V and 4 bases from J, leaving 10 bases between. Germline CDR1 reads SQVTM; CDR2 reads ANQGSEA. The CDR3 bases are TGCAGCGTTGGTGGGGGCGTCTATGGCTACACCTTC. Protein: CSVGGGVYGYTF.

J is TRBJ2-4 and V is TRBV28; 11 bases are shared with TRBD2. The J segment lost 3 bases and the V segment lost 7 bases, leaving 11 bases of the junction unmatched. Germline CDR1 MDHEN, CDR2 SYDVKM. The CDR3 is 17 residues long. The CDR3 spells CASTLSGRAGGKNIQYF. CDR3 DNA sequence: TGTGCCAGCACCCTTAGCGGGAGGGCCGGAGGCAAAAACATTCAGTACTTC.

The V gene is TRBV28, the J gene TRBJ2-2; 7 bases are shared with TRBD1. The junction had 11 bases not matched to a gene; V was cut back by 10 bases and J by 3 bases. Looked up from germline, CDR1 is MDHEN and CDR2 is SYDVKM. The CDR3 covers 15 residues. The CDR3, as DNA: TGTGCCACCTCGCCGGGACAGTCGGACACCGGGGAGCTGTTTTTT. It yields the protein CATSPGQSDTGELFF.

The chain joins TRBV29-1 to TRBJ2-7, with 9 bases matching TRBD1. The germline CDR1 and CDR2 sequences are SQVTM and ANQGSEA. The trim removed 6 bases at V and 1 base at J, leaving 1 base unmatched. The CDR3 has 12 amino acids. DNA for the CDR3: TGCAGCGTCGGGACAGGGTCCTACGAGCAGTACTTC. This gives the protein CSVGTGSYEQYF.

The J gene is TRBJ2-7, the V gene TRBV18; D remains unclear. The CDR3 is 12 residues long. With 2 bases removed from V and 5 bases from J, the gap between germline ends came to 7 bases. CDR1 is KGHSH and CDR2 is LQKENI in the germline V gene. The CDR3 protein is CASSPSRDEQYF. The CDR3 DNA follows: TGTGCCAGCTCACCAAGCCGAGACGAGCAGTACTTC.

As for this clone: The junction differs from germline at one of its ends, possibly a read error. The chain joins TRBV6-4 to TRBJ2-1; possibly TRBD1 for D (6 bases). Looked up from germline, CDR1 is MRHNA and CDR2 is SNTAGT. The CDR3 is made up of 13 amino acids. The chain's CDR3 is CASSEYRDNEKFF. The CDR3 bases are TGTGCCAGCAGTGAGTACCGGGACAATGAGAAGTTCTTC.

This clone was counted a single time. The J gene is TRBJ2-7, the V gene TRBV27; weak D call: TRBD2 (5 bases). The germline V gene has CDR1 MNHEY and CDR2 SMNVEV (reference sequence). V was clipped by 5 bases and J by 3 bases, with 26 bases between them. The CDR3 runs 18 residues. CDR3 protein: CASSTLFRGREELYEQYF. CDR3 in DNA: TGTGCCAGCAGTACGCTATTCCGTGGGAGAGAGGAACTCTACGAGCAGTACTTC.

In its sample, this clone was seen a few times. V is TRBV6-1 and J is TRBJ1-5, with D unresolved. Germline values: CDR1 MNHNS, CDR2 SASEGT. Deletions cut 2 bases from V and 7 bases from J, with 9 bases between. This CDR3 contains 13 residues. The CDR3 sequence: CASSEKGGQPQHF. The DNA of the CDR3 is TGTGCCAGCAGTGAAAAGGGAGGACAGCCCCAGCATTTT.

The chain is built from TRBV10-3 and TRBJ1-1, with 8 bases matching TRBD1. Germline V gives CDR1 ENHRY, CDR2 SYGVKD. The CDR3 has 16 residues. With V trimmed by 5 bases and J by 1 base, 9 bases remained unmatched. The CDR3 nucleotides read TGTGCCATCAGTCGCCAAATGACAGGGGAGAACACTGAAGCTTTCTTT. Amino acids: CAISRQMTGENTEAFF.

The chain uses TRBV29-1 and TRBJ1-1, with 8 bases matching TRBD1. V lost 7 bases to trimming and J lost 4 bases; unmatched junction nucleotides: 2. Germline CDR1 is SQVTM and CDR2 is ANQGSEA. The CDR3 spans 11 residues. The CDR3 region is CSGQGITEAFF. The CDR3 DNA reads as TGCAGCGGACAGGGGATCACTGAAGCTTTCTTT. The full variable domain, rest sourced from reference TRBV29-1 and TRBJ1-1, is SAVISQKPSRDICQRGTSLTIQCQVDSQVTMMFWYRQQPGQSLTLIATANQGSEATYESGFVIDKFPISRPNLTFSTLTVSNMSPEDSSIYLCSGQGITEAFFGQGTRLTVV.

The CDR3 here is CASSPGGGGDEKLFF. CDR3 in DNA: TGTGCCAGCAGCCCCGGGGGGGGTGGGGATGAAAAACTGTTTTTT. This chain connects TRBV7-2 to TRBJ1-4, with D tentatively TRBD1 (5 bases). The CDR3 is 15 amino acids. CDR1 SGHTA and CDR2 FQGNSA come from the germline V gene. Trimming took 5 bases from V and 6 from J, leaving 16 bases between them.